This T cell receptor (beta chain) derives from a study of early T cells in non-severe SARS-CoV-2 infection. Overall study: The study sequenced bulk RNA from unsorted whole blood, with chains unpaired.

This clonotype was seen only a few times. This CDR3 spans 13 amino acids. The germline V and J ends were trimmed by 5 bases and 0 bases, with 7 bases remaining between them. CDR1 MNHNY and CDR2 SVGAGI come from the germline V gene (reference sequence). Individual cDNA molecules received unique molecular identifiers during library preparation. One entry per CDR3 protein, called by TCRdb with MiXCR from the 5' RACE reads. Here the sample spans tens of thousands of distinct CDR3 sequences, roughly 9% being singletons. The receptor comes from an adult who was a healthcare worker with PCR-confirmed SARS-CoV-2 infection or an uninfected control (not recorded which). This material consisted of whole blood, taken at baseline. The gene calls are TRBV6-6 and TRBJ1-2; D is undetermined. The CDR3, as DNA: TGTGCCAGCAGTAGTACGGCTAACTATGGCTACACCTTC. Its translation: CASSSTANYGYTF.